A single sample gave rise to the 14 T cell receptor beta chains below, sequenced in a study of CD8+ T cells in alopecia areata. Treatment described: oral pan-JAK inhibitor, 5-10 mg twice daily. Sequencing templates came from extracted RNA that was reverse transcribed into cDNA. Using immunoSEQ multiplex PCR, the repertoire was profiled, and TCRdb retains in-frame clones only, with some absent. The sample consists of about 200,000 clones, 35% to 45% of them appearing once. Sequenced here: CD4+ T cells sorted from blood, sampled around week 34, from a patient treated with tofacitinib. These receptors came from a human donor with alopecia areata.

In its sample, this clone was seen many times. The chain uses TRBV18 and TRBJ2-5; D ambiguous. Germline values: CDR1 KGHSH, CDR2 LQKENI. This CDR3 is 12 amino acids long. Trimming pared 6 bases from V and 2 bases from J, leaving 7 bases between. The CDR3 DNA sequence: TGTGCCAGCTCTTCCTCGCAAGAGACCCAGTACTTC. Its protein is CASSSSQETQYF.

This clone was counted only a few times. This chain links TRBV29-1 with TRBJ2-7; D is uncertain. CDR3 length: 12 residues. Germline V CDR1 and CDR2: SQVTM, ANQGSEA. V gave up 7 bases and J gave up 4 bases, with 14 bases separating them. The CDR3 bases are TGCAGCGCCCGAAGTGGGCTTTACGAGCAGTACTTC. Translation: CSARSGLYEQYF.

The chain recombines TRBV7-9 with TRBJ1-6; 11 bases align to TRBD1. Unmatched junction bases numbered 3, after V lost 5 bases and J lost 9 bases. Per germline, CDR1 SEHNR and CDR2 FQNEAQ (reference sequence). CDR3 length equals 14 residues. The CDR3 DNA follows: TGTGCCAGCAGCGCCGGACAGGGGGCTTCACCCCTCCACTTT. It is translated as CASSAGQGASPLHF.

The chain employs TRBV27 and TRBJ2-7; the D is unclear. The CDR3 spans 14 residues. V was pared by 8 bases and J by 0 bases, with 14 bases between. CDR1 is MNHEY, CDR2 SMNVEV, per germline (reference sequence). CDR3 sequence: CASGPEPSSYEQYF. CDR3 DNA sequence: TGTGCCAGCGGCCCAGAGCCCAGCTCCTACGAGCAGTACTTC.

This clone was seen only a few times. The rearrangement links TRBV5-1 to TRBJ2-3; possible D gene TRBD2, 5 bases. The V gene lost 0 bases and the J gene lost 2 bases, with 10 bases spanning the gap. Germline V gene lookup returns CDR1 SGHRS and CDR2 YFSETQ. The CDR3 totals 15 residues. In DNA, the CDR3 is TGCGCCAGCAGCTTGGGAGGGCATCACACAGATACGCAGTATTTT. Its protein product is CASSLGGHHTDTQYF.

The sample holds a few counts of this clone. V and J are TRBV30 and TRBJ2-7; D ambiguous. Germline V gene data show CDR1 as GTSNPN and CDR2 as SVGIG (reference sequence). Trimming took off 2 bases at V and 9 bases at J, with 17 bases between the two ends. There are 13 residues in the CDR3. CDR3 protein: CAWSRPTLVGQYF. The CDR3 DNA is TGTGCCTGGAGTCGGCCAACCCTCGTAGGGCAGTACTTC.

This clone appeared a few times. The rearrangement links TRBV5-6 to TRBJ2-5, with D possibly being TRBD1 or TRBD2 (6 bases each). The V end was cut by 0 bases, the J end by 2 bases, with 14 bases between. Germline V gene sequence: CDR1 SGHDT, CDR2 YYEEEE. This CDR3 comprises 16 residues. CDR3 DNA: TGTGCCAGCAGCTTGGCGGGGGCAGGTCCTCAAGAGACCCAGTACTTC. It translates to CASSLAGAGPQETQYF.

The gene calls are TRBV30 and TRBJ1-1; 10 positions match TRBD1. Germline loops: CDR1 GTSNPN, CDR2 SVGIG (reference sequence). The CDR3 runs to 13 residues. Trimming cost V 5 bases and J 1 base; bases outside gene matches: 1. As DNA, the CDR3 is TGTGCCTGGCGACAGGGGGCGAACACTGAAGCTTTCTTT. Translated: CAWRQGANTEAFF. The full variable domain, its missing parts supplied by reference TRBV30 and TRBJ1-1, is SQTIHQWPATLVQPVGSPLSLECTVEGTSNPNLYWYRQAAGRGLQLLFYSVGIGQISSEVPQNLSASRPQDRQFILSSKKLLLSDSGFYLCAWRQGANTEAFFGQGTRLTVV.

The chain uses TRBV4-2 and TRBJ2-5; 7 positions agree with TRBD1. V lost 1 base and J lost 3; bases outside the gene matches: 2. Germline V gives CDR1 LGHNA, CDR2 YNFKEQ. The CDR3 spans 14 residues. The CDR3 nucleotides read TGTGCCAGCAGCCAAGCGACAGGGAAAGAGACCCAGTACTTC. This gives the protein CASSQATGKETQYF.

In this sample, this clone turned up a few times. The chain employs TRBV18 and TRBJ2-1, with 11 nucleotides matching TRBD2. The CDR3 consists of 19 residues. J was trimmed by 2 bases and V by 4 bases; bases with no gene match: 13. Per the germline V gene, CDR1 is KGHSH and CDR2 is LQKENI. The CDR3 here is CASSQGVGKLAGAYNEQFF. DNA of the CDR3: TGTGCCAGCTCACAAGGGGTAGGAAAACTAGCGGGAGCCTACAATGAGCAGTTCTTC.

The rearrangement joins TRBV30 to TRBJ1-1; D not resolved. V lost 0 bases, J lost 4 bases, and 12 bases lay in between. The CDR3 has 14 residues. In germline, CDR1 is GTSNPN, CDR2 SVGIG (reference sequence). The CDR3 is CAWSVVKVGTEAFF. The CDR3, as DNA: TGTGCCTGGAGTGTTGTTAAGGTAGGCACTGAAGCTTTCTTT.

This clone was seen many times. The chain is built from TRBV7-9 and TRBJ1-1; unclear D gene. This CDR3 has 15 residues. V lost 5 bases and J 0 bases, leaving 13 bases between the germline ends. Germline V lookup: CDR1 SEHNR, CDR2 FQNEAQ (reference sequence). CDR3 in amino acids: CASSQTTDLNTEAFF. The CDR3 nucleotides are TGTGCCAGCAGCCAAACAACAGACTTGAACACTGAAGCTTTCTTT.

The chain is built from TRBV6-5 and TRBJ2-7, with 8 positions matching TRBD1. CDR1 is MNHEY, CDR2 SVGAGI, per germline. Trimming removed 7 bases from V and 0 bases from J; junction bases left unmatched: 8. The CDR3 is 15 amino acids. CDR3 protein: CASIPMGTGSYEQYF. CDR3 bases: TGTGCCAGCATTCCAATGGGGACAGGCTCCTACGAGCAGTACTTC.

The CDR3 nucleotides are TGTGCCAGCAGCTTAGCGGCTACCTTCACAGATACGCAGTATTTT. Translating gives CASSLAATFTDTQYF. The chain is built from TRBV11-2 and TRBJ2-3; no clear D. V dropped 1 base and J dropped 2 bases, with 10 bases sitting between them. Germline CDR1 is SGHAT and CDR2 is FQNNGV. The CDR3 has 15 residues.